The 21 T cell receptor beta chains listed next were all sequenced from one sample in a study of blood T cell repertoires in COVID-19. The table came from immunoSEQ multiplex PCR; TCRdb's copy has only in-frame clones and leaves some out. The data hold roughly 240,000 clones, with about nine tenths observed a single time. Sequenced material: peripheral blood. The receptors here all came from a woman aged 60-70 years who had recovered from COVID-19.

The rearrangement uses TRBV5-1 and TRBJ2-1, with D tentatively TRBD1 (5 bases). The CDR3 consists of 16 residues. V was shortened by 0 bases and J by 8 bases, with 18 bases between the two germline ends. In germline, CDR1 is SGHRS, CDR2 YFSETQ. For the CDR3, the DNA is TGCGCCAGCAGCTTGGCCTTGGCAGGGTTTATAGATGAGCAGTTCTTC. Amino acid sequence: CASSLALAGFIDEQFF.

The chain combines TRBV18 with TRBJ2-5, with 9 bases matching TRBD1. There are 15 residues in the CDR3. Per germline, CDR1 KGHSH and CDR2 LQKENI. Trimming took 5 bases from V and 1 from J; bases not matched to a gene: 5. The CDR3, as DNA: TGTGCCAGCTCAGAGGACAGGGGAGGCCAAGAGACCCAGTACTTC. It specifies CASSEDRGGQETQYF.

The chain is built from TRBV4-1 and TRBJ2-1, with 8 bases aligning to TRBD2. Trimming at V came to 6 bases and at J to 9 bases, leaving 13 bases not matched to a gene. The length of the CDR3 is 15 residues. The germline V gene encodes CDR1 MGHRA and CDR2 YSYEKL. The CDR3 DNA is TGCGCCAGCAGGGTCGCGGGGGGCCAATTGGGTGAGCAGTTCTTC. Its translation: CASRVAGGQLGEQFF.

The V call is TRBV5-1, the J call TRBJ2-5; 7 nucleotides line up with TRBD1. The germline CDR1 and CDR2 sequences are SGHRS and YFSETQ. The CDR3 totals 15 residues. The V segment lost 6 bases and the J segment 0 bases; nucleotides outside the gene matches: 8. CDR3 region: CASTPQGNNQETQYF. The CDR3 region has the DNA TGCGCCAGCACGCCACAGGGGAATAACCAAGAGACCCAGTACTTC.

This sequence joins TRBV7-9 and TRBJ1-2; 7 bases map to TRBD1. J was trimmed by 7 bases and V by 7 bases; bases with no gene match: 12. CDR1 SEHNR and CDR2 FQNEAQ come from the germline V gene (reference sequence). This CDR3 spans 14 amino acids. The CDR3 bases are TGTGCCAGCACCCTCGACAGGGAGTTATCTGGCTACACCTTC. Protein sequence: CASTLDRELSGYTF.

The V gene is TRBV28, the J gene TRBJ2-3; no reliable D call. CDR1 is MDHEN, CDR2 SYDVKM, per germline. CDR3 length equals 12 residues. V lost 6 bases, J lost 4 bases, and 8 bases lay in between. CDR3 region: CASRTAADTQYF. The CDR3 DNA sequence: TGTGCCAGCAGAACGGCGGCAGATACGCAGTATTTT.

CDR3 sequence (DNA): TGTGCCAGTAGTATCAACAGGGTATTAATCGGCTACACCTTC. This gives the protein CASSINRVLIGYTF. This rearrangement joins TRBV19 to TRBJ1-2; possible D gene TRBD1, 6 bases. The CDR3 covers 14 residues. CDR1 is LNHDA, CDR2 SQIVND, per germline (reference sequence). Between the trimmed V and J ends, which lost 3 bases and 8 bases, there was a span of 16 bases.

The chain is built from TRBV10-3 and TRBJ2-5; 8 nucleotides agree with TRBD1. Germline CDR1 ENHRY, CDR2 SYGVKD. V dropped 0 bases and J dropped 4; count of bases not matched to a gene: 4. The CDR3 sequence is 15 residues long. CDR3 amino acids: CAISESAGQGETQYF. CDR3 DNA sequence: TGTGCCATCAGTGAGTCGGCCGGACAGGGAGAGACCCAGTACTTC.

This chain connects TRBV5-8 to TRBJ1-1, with a weak D call TRBD1 (5 bases). The V gene's germline CDR1 is SGHTS and CDR2 YDEGEE. The CDR3 loop spans 15 amino acids. V lost 4 bases and J 0 bases, leaving 13 bases between the germline ends. CDR3 sequence reads: CASSKGVRVNTEAFF. For the CDR3, the DNA is TGTGCCAGCAGCAAAGGGGTTAGGGTGAACACTGAAGCTTTCTTT.

The J gene is TRBJ1-5, the V gene TRBV11-2; a weak D match, TRBD1 (5 bases). V lost 5 bases and J lost 1, with 12 bases in between. This CDR3 is built from 15 residues. CDR1 SGHAT and CDR2 FQNNGV come from the germline V gene. CDR3 bases: TGTGCCAGCAGCCTTCAGGGTGTAAGCAATCAGCCCCAGCATTTT. Translation gives CASSLQGVSNQPQHF. The full variable domain, in which reference TRBV11-2 and TRBJ1-5 provide the parts outside the CDR3, is EAGVAQSPRYKIIEKRQSVAFWCNPISGHATLYWYQQILGQGPKLLIQFQNNGVVDDSQLPKDRFSAERLKGVDSTLKIQPAKLEDSAVYLCASSLQGVSNQPQHFGDGTRLSIL.

The chain recombines TRBV19 with TRBJ1-5; 7 nucleotides match TRBD1. Germline loops: CDR1 LNHDA, CDR2 SQIVND (reference sequence). The trim removed 5 bases at V and 0 bases at J, leaving 10 bases unmatched. This CDR3 contains 17 residues. CDR3 bases: TGTGCCAGTAGTCCCAGTGGGACAGCCGATAGCAATCAGCCCCAGCATTTT. This sequence encodes CASSPSGTADSNQPQHF.

The chain has TRBV11-3 and TRBJ2-2, with 13 nucleotides matching TRBD2. In germline, CDR1 is SGHNT, CDR2 YENEEA. The J segment lost 0 bases and the V segment lost 1 base, leaving 2 bases of the junction unmatched. The CDR3 is 18 amino acids. The CDR3 DNA follows: TGTGCCAGCAGCTTAGGACTAGCGGGGGGATCGAACACCGGGGAGCTGTTTTTT. It translates to CASSLGLAGGSNTGELFF.

This clone was seen more than once but under ten times. This chain's CDR3 is CASSPTGTKSYEQYF. CDR3 sequence (DNA): TGTGCCAGCAGCCCCACGGGAACCAAATCCTACGAGCAGTACTTC. The chain combines TRBV4-2 with TRBJ2-7; weak D call: TRBD2 (5 bases). The CDR3 loop spans 15 amino acids. Between the trimmed V and J ends, which lost 4 bases and 1 base, there was a span of 14 bases. Germline values: CDR1 LGHNA, CDR2 YNFKEQ.

The chain employs TRBV3-1 (or the pseudogene TRBV3-2) and TRBJ2-5; TRBD2 might be the D (5 bases). CDR3 length: 14 amino acids. Germline V gene lookup returns CDR1 LGHDT and CDR2 YNNKEL (reference sequence). V was trimmed by 1 base and J by 2 bases, leaving 8 bases between them. The CDR3 sequence is CASSQVTGQETQYF. The CDR3 region has the DNA TGTGCCAGCAGCCAAGTCACGGGACAAGAGACCCAGTACTTC.

This rearrangement joins TRBV19 to TRBJ1-5; TRBD1 agrees at 10 bases. This CDR3 is built from 15 residues. The germline V gene has CDR1 LNHDA and CDR2 SQIVND (reference sequence). J gave up 6 bases and V 5 bases, and 7 bases lay outside the gene matches. CDR3 nucleotides: TGTGCCAGTAGTTATGGGACAGGGGACGGTCAGCCCCAGCATTTT. Translating it yields CASSYGTGDGQPQHF.

As DNA, the CDR3 is TGTGCCAGCAGCTTATCGAGACAGGAGGGCTACACCTTC. Protein product: CASSLSRQEGYTF. The V and J genes are TRBV7-2 and TRBJ1-2, with D maybe TRBD1 (6 bases). V was pared by 2 bases and J by 8 bases, with 12 bases between. The CDR3 loop spans 13 amino acids. Germline assignment: CDR1 SGHTA and CDR2 FQGNSA.

The CDR3 sequence: CASSPGVDPYQETQYF. The CDR3 DNA follows: TGTGCCAGCAGCCCAGGGGTCGATCCGTACCAAGAGACCCAGTACTTC. The chain carries TRBV11-3 and TRBJ2-5; maybe TRBD1 (6 bases). Germline V gene data show CDR1 as SGHNT and CDR2 as YENEEA. The CDR3 is 16 residues long. Deletions cut 5 bases from V and 0 bases from J, with 16 bases between.

This chain connects TRBV9 to TRBJ1-2; 10 bases align to TRBD1. The CDR3 loop spans 14 amino acids. V lost 4 bases to trimming and J lost 6 bases; unmatched junction nucleotides: 6. From germline, CDR1 is SGDLS and CDR2 YYNGEE. CDR3 sequence reads: CASSPDRGLDGYTF. In nucleotides, the CDR3 is TGTGCCAGCAGCCCAGACAGGGGGCTCGATGGCTACACCTTC.

The chain links TRBV28 to TRBJ1-2; D ambiguous. Between the trimmed V and J ends, which lost 2 bases and 5 bases, there was a span of 12 bases. This CDR3 is built from 14 residues. CDR1 is MDHEN, CDR2 SYDVKM, per germline. CDR3 residues: CASSLTDRTYGYTF. CDR3 nucleotides: TGTGCCAGCAGTTTAACGGATAGGACTTATGGCTACACCTTC.

The V call is TRBV5-4, the J call TRBJ1-6; D gene uncertain. The germline CDR1 and CDR2 sequences are SGHNT and YYREEE (reference sequence). This CDR3 contains 14 residues. The V and J ends lost 3 bases and 6 bases respectively, with 10 bases between them. The CDR3 nucleotides are TGTGCCAGCAGCTCCCGGGATCTTAATTCACCCCTCCACTTT. Its protein product is CASSSRDLNSPLHF.

This chain uses TRBV2 with TRBJ1-1; no firm D call. V was clipped by 2 bases and J by 1 base, with 8 bases between them. Germline assignment: CDR1 SNHLY and CDR2 FYNNEI. The CDR3 length is 14 residues. The CDR3 loop reads CASSESEGNTEAFF. In DNA, the CDR3 is TGTGCCAGCAGTGAATCCGAGGGGAACACTGAAGCTTTCTTT. The full variable domain, rest sourced from reference TRBV2 and TRBJ1-1, is EPEVTQTPSHQVTQMGQEVILRCVPISNHLYFYWYRQILGQKVEFLVSFYNNEISEKSEIFDDQFSVERPDGSNFTLKIRSTKLEDSAMYFCASSESEGNTEAFFGQGTRLTVV.